Presented here are 27 T cell receptor beta chains from one specimen sequenced in a study of breast tumors, draining lymph nodes, adjacent tissues. TCRdb reprocessed the multiplex PCR reads with MiXCR, giving one entry per CDR3 protein. Of about 60,000 distinct CDR3 sequences listed, 45% to 65% are singletons. The sequenced sample was breast tumor tissue. These receptors were collected from a female donor with breast cancer. Some clones in this sample may be carry-over from other donors' samples.

The chain carries TRBV7-9 and TRBJ1-3; no clear D gene. The CDR3 loop spans 13 amino acids. V lost 7 bases, J lost 0 bases, and 7 bases lay in between. The germline V gene has CDR1 SEHNR and CDR2 FQNEAQ (reference sequence). The chain's CDR3 is CASKGFSGNTIYF. CDR3 coding DNA: TGTGCCAGCAAGGGATTCTCTGGAAACACCATATATTTT.

This rearrangement joins TRBV7-2 to TRBJ1-5; 11 bases line up with TRBD1. The CDR3 spans 15 residues. Trimming removed 5 bases from V and 5 bases from J; junction bases left unmatched: 5. Germline V CDR1 and CDR2: SGHTA, FQGNSA. CDR3 loop: CASSRTGGGYQPQHF. The DNA for the CDR3 is TGTGCCAGCAGCCGGACAGGGGGCGGGTATCAGCCCCAGCATTTT.

This clonotype came up many times. This sequence joins TRBV9 and TRBJ2-1; 7 bases match TRBD2. The length of the CDR3 is 15 residues. Germline CDR1 and CDR2: SGDLS and YYNGEE. V lost 0 bases to trimming and J lost 7 bases; unmatched junction nucleotides: 7. CDR3 protein: CASSVDPGGVNEQFF. Written as DNA, the CDR3 is TGTGCCAGCAGCGTAGATCCGGGAGGAGTGAATGAGCAGTTCTTC.

Comments on this clonotype: The conserved closing phenylalanine or tryptophan is absent in this CDR3, likely reflecting a read error. The gene calls are TRBV7-8 and TRBJ1-2, with D unresolved. With 0 bases removed from V and 3 bases from J, the gap between germline ends came to 8 bases. The germline gives CDR1 SGHVS, CDR2 FQNEAQ. This CDR3 contains 14 residues. The CDR3, as DNA: TGTGCCAGCAGCTTAGCGCCCGGGGACTATGGCTACACCCTC. This gives the protein CASSLAPGDYGYTL.

This clonotype has just a few counts. The CDR3: CASSASLYASRSGGEGLQETQYF. The CDR3 DNA reads TGTGCCAGCAGTGCCAGCCTTTACGCCAGCCGTAGCGGGGGGGAGGGCCTACAAGAGACCCAGTACTTC. The chain joins TRBV2 to TRBJ2-5, with 11 bases fitting TRBD2. Germline lookup yields CDR1 SNHLY and CDR2 FYNNEI. Trimming cost V 4 bases and J 2 bases; bases outside gene matches: 27. The CDR3 covers 23 residues.

The CDR3, as DNA: TGCGCCAGCAGCCAAGTACAGGGGACAGGATTACTTAACTATGGCTACACCTTC. Translating gives CASSQVQGTGLLNYGYTF. The V gene is TRBV4-1, the J gene TRBJ1-2, with 8 bases aligning to TRBD1. Germline V gene lookup returns CDR1 MGHRA and CDR2 YSYEKL. J was trimmed by 1 base and V by 1 base; bases with no gene match: 11. There are 18 residues in the CDR3.

The sample holds many counts of this clonotype. The rearrangement uses TRBV20-1 and TRBJ2-1; 9 bases match TRBD2. CDR1 and CDR2 from the germline V gene are DFQATT and SNEGSKA (reference sequence). The CDR3 totals 13 residues. The junction had 1 base not matched to a gene; V was cut back by 7 bases and J by 0 bases. The CDR3 bases are TGCAGTGTGCGGGGGGGCTCCTACAATGAGCAGTTCTTC. Translated: CSVRGGSYNEQFF.

With regard to this clonotype: One end of the junction varies from germline; a read error may be responsible. J is TRBJ2-7 and V is TRBV5-8, with TRBD2 identical over 13 bases. The germline V gene encodes CDR1 SGHTS and CDR2 YDEGEE. The CDR3 is made up of 15 amino acids. DNA of the CDR3: TGCGCCAGCAGCATAGGGACTAGCGGGGTCTACGAGCAGTACTTC. This sequence encodes CASSIGTSGVYEQYF. Complete variable domain (other parts from reference TRBV5-8 and TRBJ2-7): EAGVTQSPTHLIKTRGQQATLRCSPISGHTSVYWYQQALGLGLQFLLWYDEGEERNRGNFPPRFSGRQFPNYSSELNVNALELEDSALYLCASSIGTSGVYEQYFGPGTRLTVT.

The chain is built from TRBV7-8 and TRBJ2-1, with 7 bases matching TRBD2. The trim removed 2 bases at V and 0 bases at J, leaving 16 bases unmatched. This CDR3 contains 20 residues. Germline CDR1 and CDR2: SGHVS and FQNEAQ. The CDR3: CASSLSRWLAGESSYNEQFF. CDR3 DNA: TGTGCCAGCAGCTTAAGTCGATGGTTGGCGGGAGAAAGCTCCTACAATGAGCAGTTCTTC. Looking up the rest from reference TRBV7-8 and TRBJ2-1 gives the full variable domain: GAGVSQSPRYKVAKRGQDVALRCDPISGHVSLFWYQQALGQGPEFLTYFQNEAQLDKSGLPSDRFFAERPEGSVSTLKIQRTQQEDSAVYLCASSLSRWLAGESSYNEQFFGPGTRLTVL.

This clonotype is judged medium-sized. The chain uses TRBV27 and TRBJ2-5; tentatively, D is TRBD2 (5 bases). Germline CDR1 reads MNHEY; CDR2 reads SMNVEV (reference sequence). V lost 5 bases and J lost 5, with 21 bases in between. The CDR3 length is 16 residues. The CDR3 sequence is CASSPLLGVLEETQYF. For the CDR3, the DNA is TGTGCCAGCAGTCCCTTACTAGGAGTCCTGGAGGAGACCCAGTACTTC.

V is TRBV7-8 and J is TRBJ1-2, with 8 bases fitting TRBD1. The V gene's germline CDR1 is SGHVS and CDR2 FQNEAQ. V was pared by 1 base and J by 4 bases, with 5 bases of the junction left unmatched. The CDR3 covers 15 residues. CDR3 sequence: CASSLGRDRIYGYTF. CDR3 bases: TGTGCCAGCAGCTTAGGACGGGACAGGATCTATGGCTACACCTTC.

This clonotype occurred once. This may be a read error: a much more frequent sequence differs by one nucleotide. J is TRBJ2-5 and V is TRBV7-9; the D gene is possibly TRBD2 (6 bases). This CDR3 region has 17 residues. Germline CDR1 is SEHNR and CDR2 is FQNEAQ (reference sequence). The CDR3, as DNA: TGTGCCAGCAGCTTTTCTCTTAGCGGCGAATCCCAAGAGCCCCAGTACTTC. Protein sequence: CASSFSLSGESQEPQYF.

This clonotype has ten or more counts. The chain combines TRBV10-2 with TRBJ1-3; no firm D call. The ends were cut back, 6 bases at V and 0 bases at J, with 15 bases in the middle. Germline V gene lookup returns CDR1 WSHSY and CDR2 SAAADI. The CDR3 totals 16 residues. The CDR3 sequence: CASSDLGLASGNTIYF. CDR3 nucleotide sequence: TGCGCCAGCAGCGACCTAGGCCTGGCCTCTGGAAACACCATATATTTT.

As DNA, the CDR3 is TGCAGTGCTGAGGGCGGGGGGGGGCCCAACGAGACCCAGTACTTC. As protein: CSAEGGGGPNETQYF. This chain links TRBV20-1 with TRBJ2-5, with 9 bases matching TRBD2. Germline V gives CDR1 DFQATT, CDR2 SNEGSKA (reference sequence). V lost 5 bases, J lost 5 bases, and 12 bases stayed unmatched. The CDR3 is made up of 15 amino acids.

At least ten counts were recorded for this clonotype. V usage is TRBV6-6 and J usage is TRBJ1-4, with 9 bases that match TRBD1. The CDR3 contains 16 residues. V gave up 6 bases and J gave up 8 bases; unmatched junction bases: 13. Per the germline V gene, CDR1 is MNHNY and CDR2 is SVGAGI (reference sequence). The CDR3 bases are TGTGCCAGCAGCCCACCCCGGGACAGGGTTCGGGAAAAACTGTTTTTT. Its protein product is CASSPPRDRVREKLFF.

On this clonotype: The junction and the germline gene differ at one end; a read error may be behind it. The chain couples TRBV7-8 to TRBJ1-4, with D possibly being TRBD1 (6 bases). The CDR3 spans 19 residues. The germline V gene has CDR1 SGHVS and CDR2 FQNEAQ. The CDR3 here is CASSLAGLGRAGANEELFF. The DNA of the CDR3 is TGTGCTAGCAGCTTAGCGGGGTTGGGCAGGGCGGGGGCTAATGAAGAACTGTTTTTT. Variable domain in full (rest from reference TRBV7-8 and TRBJ1-4): GAGVSQSPRYKVAKRGQDVALRCDPISGHVSLFWYQQALGQGPEFLTYFQNEAQLDKSGLPSDRFFAERPEGSVSTLKIQRTQQEDSAVYLCASSLAGLGRAGANEELFFGSGTQLSVL.

The chain couples TRBV15 to TRBJ2-1; TRBD1 is a possible D gene (5 bases). The CDR3 contains 14 residues. Germline CDR1 is LNHNV and CDR2 is YYDKDF (reference sequence). The V gene lost 0 bases and the J gene lost 5 bases, with 8 bases spanning the gap. The CDR3 loop reads CATSREGADNEQFF. DNA for the CDR3: TGTGCCACCAGCAGAGAAGGGGCGGACAATGAGCAGTTCTTC.

V gene TRBV5-5 combines with J gene TRBJ1-6; D not resolved. Per the germline V gene, CDR1 is SGHKS and CDR2 is YYEKEE (reference sequence). Trimming removed 2 bases from V and 15 bases from J, with 0 bases in between. This CDR3 has 8 amino acids. CDR3: CASSFLHF. CDR3 in DNA: TGTGCCAGCAGCTTCCTCCACTTT.

V and J are TRBV20-1 and TRBJ2-3; 9 bases fit TRBD1. V gave up 6 bases and J gave up 3 bases; unmatched junction bases: 7. Germline V gene sequence: CDR1 DFQATT, CDR2 SNEGSKA (reference sequence). The CDR3 consists of 14 residues. CDR3 sequence reads: CSALRDRATDTQYF. The DNA of the CDR3 is TGCAGTGCCCTACGGGACAGGGCTACAGATACGCAGTATTTT.

As to this clonotype: A much larger clone differs from this one at a single base, so this may be a read error. This chain connects TRBV15 to TRBJ1-2; the match to TRBD1 covers 7 bases. Germline CDR1 is LNHNV and CDR2 is YYDKDF (reference sequence). This CDR3 contains 15 residues. Losses at the gene ends were 3 bases for V and 4 bases for J; bases not matched to a gene: 8. CDR3 loop: CATSRPGQTLYGYTF. As DNA, the CDR3 is TGTGCCACCAGCAGGCCGGGACAGACGCTCTATGGCTACACCTTC.

The rearrangement links TRBV5-6 to TRBJ2-3; no firm D call. In germline, CDR1 is SGHDT, CDR2 YYEEEE. The germline V and J ends were trimmed by 4 bases and 11 bases, with 20 bases remaining between them. The CDR3 contains 14 residues. The CDR3 DNA reads as TGTGCCAGCAGCGGGATTGGTATGTACAATGAGCAGTATTTT. This encodes CASSGIGMYNEQYF. Drawing the rest from reference TRBV5-6 and TRBJ2-3, the complete variable domain is DAGVTQSPTHLIKTRGQQVTLRCSPKSGHDTVSWYQQALGQGPQFIFQYYEEEERQRGNFPDRFSGHQFPNYSSELNVNALLLGDSALYLCASSGIGMYNEQYFGPGTRLTVL.

Points on this clonotype: A read error is likely, as this CDR3 ends without the conserved phenylalanine or tryptophan. The gene calls are TRBV6-1 and TRBJ2-7, with 7 bases identical to TRBD1. Germline V gene lookup returns CDR1 MNHNS and CDR2 SASEGT. The CDR3 length is 13 residues. Trimming took 7 bases from V and 2 from J; bases not matched to a gene: 5. In DNA, the CDR3 is TGTGCCAGCATAACAGGGGAACCCTACGAGCAGTACCCC. This translates into CASITGEPYEQYP.

The chain has TRBV12-3 or TRBV12-4 and TRBJ2-5; 8 bases are a match to TRBD1. This CDR3 contains 16 residues. V shed 6 bases and J 1 base; nucleotides not matched to a gene: 10. Here the CDR3 DNA reads TGTGCCAGCAGCTTACAGGGGGACCTCACCCAAGAGACCCAGTACTTC. This translates into CASSLQGDLTQETQYF.

The chain has TRBV6-6 and TRBJ1-2, with D possibly matching TRBD1 (5 bases). Germline V lookup: CDR1 MNHNY, CDR2 SVGAGI (reference sequence). This CDR3 is 13 amino acids long. Trimming left V 5 bases short and J 1 base short, with 8 bases between. The CDR3 DNA reads as TGTGCCAGCAGTAGTCAGGGTAACTATGGCTACACCTTC. Translation gives CASSSQGNYGYTF.

CDR3 sequence (DNA): TGTGCCAGTAGTAGATCAGGGGGCATGGACACCGGGGAGCTGTTTTTT. It yields the protein CASSRSGGMDTGELFF. The chain joins TRBV19 to TRBJ2-2, with 8 bases aligning to TRBD1. With V trimmed by 4 bases and J by 3 bases, 7 bases remained unmatched. Looked up from germline, CDR1 is LNHDA and CDR2 is SQIVND (reference sequence). This CDR3 is built from 16 residues.

The chain joins TRBV7-2 to TRBJ2-3, with D perhaps TRBD2 (5 bases). The V end lost 1 base, the J end lost 10 bases, and 12 bases lay between the germline ends. The CDR3 is 13 residues long. The V gene's germline CDR1 is SGHTA and CDR2 FQGNSA. CDR3 bases: TGTGCCAGCAGCTTAGTAGCCAGCGGTCCGCAGTATTTT. Translated: CASSLVASGPQYF. The full variable domain, in which reference TRBV7-2 and TRBJ2-3 provide the parts outside the CDR3, is GAGVSQSPSNKVTEKGKDVELRCDPISGHTALYWYRQSLGQGLEFLIYFQGNSAPDKSGLPSDRFSAERTGGSVSTLTIQRTQQEDSAVYLCASSLVASGPQYFGPGTRLTVL.

This rearrangement joins TRBV7-6 to TRBJ2-3, with D uncertain. Per germline, CDR1 SGHVS and CDR2 FNYEAQ. The CDR3 runs to 15 residues. Trimming pared 8 bases from V and 1 base from J, leaving 16 bases between. This CDR3 is CASGRAAARTDTQYF. CDR3 DNA sequence: TGTGCCAGCGGAAGGGCCGCAGCTCGCACAGATACGCAGTATTTT.